Following are 30 T cell receptor beta chains from one sample sequenced in a study of blood T cell repertoires in COVID-19. The method was immunoSEQ multiplex PCR; TCRdb's version includes in-frame clones alone and lacks a portion of them. The data hold around 360,000 clones, with roughly 84% observed a single time. Material: PBMCs or T cells enriched from blood (not recorded which). The source is a woman aged 25 to 45 who had recovered from COVID-19.

This clone showed up just once. Other nucleotide sequences in the sample specify the same CDR3. This chain connects TRBV12-3 or TRBV12-4 to TRBJ1-5, with 7 bases aligning to TRBD1. The J segment lost 7 bases and the V segment lost 1 base, leaving 1 base of the junction unmatched. This CDR3 spans 13 amino acids. CDR3 region: CASSLGQGQPQHF. The CDR3 DNA sequence: TGTGCCAGCAGTTTAGGACAGGGCCAGCCCCAGCATTTT.

The chain uses TRBV18 and TRBJ2-2; TRBD1 matches at 7 bases. The CDR3 covers 13 residues. Trimming at V came to 8 bases and at J to 4 bases, leaving 4 bases not matched to a gene. Germline CDR1 is KGHSH and CDR2 is LQKENI. The CDR3 DNA is TGTGCCAGCCGGACAGGAGTCACCGGGGAGCTGTTTTTT. This gives the protein CASRTGVTGELFF.

The chain has TRBV5-5 and TRBJ2-3; TRBD2 aligns across 12 bases. The junction had 10 bases not matched to a gene; V was cut back by 3 bases and J by 8 bases. The CDR3 runs to 16 residues. Germline V gene lookup returns CDR1 SGHKS and CDR2 YYEKEE (reference sequence). Here the CDR3 reads CASSSSGRARGVTQYF. The DNA for the CDR3 is TGTGCCAGCAGCTCTAGCGGGAGGGCCCGGGGTGTTACGCAGTATTTT.

This rearrangement joins TRBV24-1 to TRBJ2-3; the D is unclear. The CDR3 is made up of 14 amino acids. The ends were cut back, 3 bases at V and 1 base at J, with 7 bases in the middle. Germline V gene sequence: CDR1 KGHDR, CDR2 SFDVKD. The CDR3 DNA reads as TGTGCCACCAGTGATAGGAGTGGCACAGATACGCAGTATTTT. Amino acid sequence: CATSDRSGTDTQYF.

In its sample, this clone was seen once. The chain uses TRBV10-3 and TRBJ2-3, with D perhaps matching TRBD2 (5 bases). CDR1 is ENHRY, CDR2 SYGVKD, per germline. The CDR3 is made up of 13 amino acids. Trimming cost V 10 bases and J 1 base, with 12 bases left between them. The chain's CDR3 is CATLTGGTDTQYF. In nucleotides, the CDR3 is TGTGCCACTTTGACCGGGGGCACAGATACGCAGTATTTT.

The rearrangement uses TRBV29-1 and TRBJ2-2; 12 bases map to TRBD2. Germline lookup yields CDR1 SQVTM and CDR2 ANQGSEA. This CDR3 is 18 amino acids long. The V and J ends lost 0 bases and 5 bases, in that order; junction bases with no gene match: 10. The CDR3 loop is CSVEEARTSGTGTGELFF. CDR3 in DNA: TGCAGCGTTGAAGAAGCTCGGACTAGCGGGACGGGGACCGGGGAGCTGTTTTTT.

The genes are TRBV5-8 and TRBJ2-7; D possibly corresponds to TRBD1 (7 bases). The CDR3 is 15 amino acids. V was pared by 1 base and J by 1 base, with 12 bases between. Germline CDR1 SGHTS, CDR2 YDEGEE. The CDR3 DNA is TGTGCCAGCAGCTTGAGGCAGGGGGGATCCTACGAGCAGTACTTC. Translated, it gives CASSLRQGGSYEQYF.

The chain recombines TRBV12-5 with TRBJ1-3; D might be TRBD1 (5 bases). This CDR3 contains 18 residues. The germline CDR1 and CDR2 sequences are LGHNT and FRNRAP. The ends were cut back, 0 bases at V and 2 bases at J, with 17 bases in the middle. CDR3 sequence reads: CASGLVLGRQGAGNTIYF. Written as DNA, the CDR3 is TGTGCTAGTGGTTTGGTACTCGGACGGCAAGGGGCTGGAAACACCATATATTTT. The full variable domain, rest sourced from reference TRBV12-5 and TRBJ1-3, is DARVTQTPRHKVTEMGQEVTMRCQPILGHNTVFWYRQTMMQGLELLAYFRNRAPLDDSGMPKDRFSAEMPDATLATLKIQPSEPRDSAVYFCASGLVLGRQGAGNTIYFGEGSWLTVV.

This clone was counted ten times or more. This sequence joins TRBV19 and TRBJ1-1, with 8 bases matching TRBD1. The V and J ends lost 10 bases and 4 bases, in that order; junction bases with no gene match: 8. The germline CDR1 and CDR2 sequences are LNHDA and SQIVND (reference sequence). CDR3 length equals 13 residues. The CDR3 nucleotides are TGTGCCACTGAGAGGACAGGGACCACTGAAGCTTTCTTT. Protein: CATERTGTTEAFF.

A single count supports this clone. The chain joins TRBV19 to TRBJ1-5, with 7 bases aligning to TRBD1. Germline V gene sequence: CDR1 LNHDA, CDR2 SQIVND (reference sequence). The CDR3 runs 17 residues. V was pared by 6 bases and J by 3 bases, with 14 bases of the junction left unmatched. In DNA, the CDR3 is TGTGCCAGTAGGCAGGGACAGCTAAGATTCGTCAATCAGCCCCAGCATTTT. Encoded protein: CASRQGQLRFVNQPQHF.

V usage is TRBV14 and J usage is TRBJ2-1, with D possibly being TRBD2 (6 bases). Germline V gene data show CDR1 as SGHDN and CDR2 as FVKESK. V was clipped by 5 bases and J by 2 bases, with 13 bases between them. This CDR3 is built from 15 residues. As DNA, the CDR3 is TGTGCCAGCAGCATTTGGCTAGCGCCCTACAATGAGCAGTTCTTC. Translated: CASSIWLAPYNEQFF.

The V call is TRBV18, the J call TRBJ1-6, with D unclear. V lost 4 bases and J 8 bases, leaving 6 bases between the germline ends. Germline CDR1 reads KGHSH; CDR2 reads LQKENI. This CDR3 is built from 12 residues. Written as DNA, the CDR3 is TGTGCCAGCTCACAACGGGATTCACCCCTCCACTTT. Amino acid sequence: CASSQRDSPLHF.

V usage is TRBV6-5 and J usage is TRBJ2-3; 8 bases fit TRBD2. The CDR3 contains 14 residues. The V gene's germline CDR1 is MNHEY and CDR2 SVGAGI. The V gene end was trimmed by 6 bases and the J gene end by 4 bases; junction bases not matched to a gene: 6. This CDR3 reads CASRPSGRPDTQYF. The CDR3 nucleotides read TGTGCCAGCAGGCCGAGCGGGAGACCAGATACGCAGTATTTT.

The rearrangement joins TRBV28 to TRBJ2-7; TRBD2 aligns across 11 bases. J was trimmed by 2 bases and V by 6 bases; bases with no gene match: 3. The CDR3 runs 14 residues. The germline V gene encodes CDR1 MDHEN and CDR2 SYDVKM. The CDR3 loop is CASRTSGITYEQYF. DNA for the CDR3: TGTGCCAGCAGGACTAGCGGGATAACCTACGAGCAGTACTTC.

V and J are TRBV5-8 and TRBJ2-7; a possible D gene is TRBD2 (5 bases). This CDR3 has 14 residues. Germline V gene sequence: CDR1 SGHTS, CDR2 YDEGEE. The V gene lost 3 bases and the J gene lost 5 bases, with 15 bases spanning the gap. The CDR3 protein is CASSSLATGDEQYF. CDR3 DNA sequence: TGTGCCAGCAGCTCACTGGCTACCGGGGACGAGCAGTACTTC.

Comments on this clone: At one of its ends the junction is not consistent with the germline gene, which may arise from a read error. The chain joins TRBV19 to TRBJ1-2, with D unresolved. The germline CDR1 and CDR2 sequences are LNHDA and SQIVND (reference sequence). The CDR3 has 12 residues. For the CDR3, the DNA is TGTGCCACTAGTGCGGGGTTATATGGCTACACCTTC. Translation gives CATSAGLYGYTF. Full variable domain (outside the CDR3, taken from reference TRBV19 and TRBJ1-2): DGGITQSPKYLFRKEGQNVTLSCEQNLNHDAMYWYRQDPGQGLRLIYYSQIVNDFQKGDIAEGYSVSREKKESFPLTVTSAQKNPTAFYLCATSAGLYGYTFGSGTRLTVV.

V usage is TRBV9 and J usage is TRBJ1-2; TRBD1 aligns across 8 bases. Per germline, CDR1 SGDLS and CDR2 YYNGEE. This CDR3 is 14 amino acids long. J was trimmed by 4 bases and V by 0 bases; bases with no gene match: 2. This CDR3 is CASSVVGQGYGYTF. The CDR3 DNA reads as TGTGCCAGCAGCGTAGTTGGACAGGGCTATGGCTACACCTTC.

This clone came up once. V usage is TRBV27 and J usage is TRBJ2-2; 7 bases are shared with TRBD1. The CDR3 runs 17 residues. V lost 5 bases and J lost 7; bases outside the gene matches: 16. CDR1 is MNHEY, CDR2 SMNVEV, per germline (reference sequence). The CDR3 sequence: CASSRASRQGSHGELFF. The CDR3 coding sequence is TGTGCCAGCAGTCGTGCCTCACGACAGGGATCTCACGGGGAGCTGTTTTTT.

This clone was recorded once. V is TRBV5-1 and J is TRBJ2-7; the match to TRBD2 covers 9 bases. Germline-derived CDR1 and CDR2 are SGHRS and YFSETQ. The junction had 7 bases not matched to a gene; V was cut back by 4 bases and J by 2 bases. This CDR3 contains 15 residues. As DNA, the CDR3 is TGCGCCAGCAGCACTCATAGCGGGGGCCCCTACGAGCAGTACTTC. Residues: CASSTHSGGPYEQYF.

The J gene is TRBJ1-3, the V gene TRBV10-3; 8 nucleotides align to TRBD1. The CDR3 extends over 16 amino acids. After removal of 2 bases from V and 0 bases from J, the junction contained 3 bases not matched to a gene. Germline V gives CDR1 ENHRY, CDR2 SYGVKD. In DNA form, the CDR3 reads TGTGCCATCAGTGAGGGACAGGGAGTCTCTGGAAACACCATATATTTT. It encodes CAISEGQGVSGNTIYF.

V and J are TRBV7-2 and TRBJ2-7, with 10 nucleotides matching TRBD2. The CDR3 length is 17 residues. The trim removed 5 bases at V and 4 bases at J, leaving 14 bases unmatched. Germline V gene lookup returns CDR1 SGHTA and CDR2 FQGNSA. CDR3 in amino acids: CASSPDWGGLATYEQYF. Written as DNA, the CDR3 is TGTGCCAGCAGCCCCGACTGGGGGGGACTAGCGACATACGAGCAGTACTTC.

The gene calls are TRBV11-1 and TRBJ2-1, with 8 bases matching TRBD1. V dropped 4 bases and J dropped 7; count of bases not matched to a gene: 9. The CDR3 contains 15 residues. In germline, CDR1 is SGHAT, CDR2 FQDESV (reference sequence). CDR3 sequence (DNA): TGTGCCAGCAGCTCATGGACAGGGACGGGGAATGAGCAGTTCTTC. Its translation: CASSSWTGTGNEQFF.

The chain carries TRBV18 and TRBJ2-1, with TRBD1 identical over 9 bases. V was pared by 1 base and J by 9 bases, with 7 bases of the junction left unmatched. The CDR3 is 15 amino acids. The germline V gene has CDR1 KGHSH and CDR2 LQKENI. The DNA of the CDR3 is TGTGCCAGCTCACCACGACAGGGGGTCGGGGGTGAGCAGTTCTTC. This gives the protein CASSPRQGVGGEQFF.

CDR3 DNA sequence: TGTGCCAGCAGCCCCGGTGTGGTGACTAATGAAAAACTGTTTTTT. Translating it yields CASSPGVVTNEKLFF. The V and J genes are TRBV14 and TRBJ1-4; D unresolved. V shed 4 bases and J shed 2 bases, with 11 bases lying between them. Germline V gives CDR1 SGHDN, CDR2 FVKESK. The CDR3 covers 15 residues.

This clone was counted between two and nine times. The gene calls are TRBV12-3 or TRBV12-4 and TRBJ1-1; the match to TRBD1 covers 7 bases. The V segment lost 5 bases and the J segment 1 base; nucleotides outside the gene matches: 1. The CDR3 spans 13 residues. CDR3 nucleotides: TGTGCCAGCAGTCGACAGGGGAACACTGAAGCTTTCTTT. This codes for CASSRQGNTEAFF.

J is TRBJ1-1 and V is TRBV11-2; no definite D call. The CDR3 contains 11 residues. Germline values: CDR1 SGHAT, CDR2 FQNNGV. The ends were cut back, 5 bases at V and 1 base at J, with 2 bases in the middle. CDR3 nucleotide sequence: TGTGCCAGCAGCCGGAACACTGAAGCTTTCTTT. Translating gives CASSRNTEAFF.

The chain links TRBV12-3 or TRBV12-4 to TRBJ2-7; TRBD1 matches 7 bases. The CDR3 spans 12 residues. After removal of 4 bases from V and 6 bases from J, the junction contained 3 bases not matched to a gene. In DNA, the CDR3 is TGTGCCAGCAGTTCGACAGGGCGCGAGCAGTACTTC. Protein sequence: CASSSTGREQYF.

V is TRBV18 and J is TRBJ2-1, with 11 bases aligning to TRBD2. CDR3 size: 15 residues. CDR1 and CDR2 from the germline V gene are KGHSH and LQKENI. After removal of 3 bases from V and 4 bases from J, the junction contained 2 bases not matched to a gene. CDR3 in amino acids: CASSPGLADYNEQFF. For the CDR3, the DNA is TGTGCCAGCTCACCGGGACTAGCGGATTACAATGAGCAGTTCTTC. Complete variable domain (other parts from reference TRBV18 and TRBJ2-1): NAGVMQNPRHLVRRRGQEARLRCSPMKGHSHVYWYRQLPEEGLKFMVYLQKENIIDESGMPKERFSAEFPKEGPSILRIQQVVRGDSAAYFCASSPGLADYNEQFFGPGTRLTVL.

V is TRBV10-3 and J is TRBJ1-5, with 10 bases identical to TRBD1. CDR1 is ENHRY, CDR2 SYGVKD, per germline. CDR3 length equals 16 residues. J gave up 5 bases and V 0 bases, and 4 bases lay outside the gene matches. In nucleotides, the CDR3 is TGTGCCATCAGTGAGTCAGGGACAGGGGATGATCAGCCCCAGCATTTT. Residues: CAISESGTGDDQPQHF.

The V gene is TRBV10-1, the J gene TRBJ1-6; D is unresolved. Trimming pared 10 bases from V and 11 bases from J, leaving 18 bases between. This CDR3 comprises 13 residues. Germline V gene data show CDR1 as WNHNN and CDR2 as SYGVQD (reference sequence). The CDR3 is CATSGPGGAPLHF. CDR3 DNA: TGCGCCACCTCCGGACCTGGCGGGGCACCCCTCCACTTT.